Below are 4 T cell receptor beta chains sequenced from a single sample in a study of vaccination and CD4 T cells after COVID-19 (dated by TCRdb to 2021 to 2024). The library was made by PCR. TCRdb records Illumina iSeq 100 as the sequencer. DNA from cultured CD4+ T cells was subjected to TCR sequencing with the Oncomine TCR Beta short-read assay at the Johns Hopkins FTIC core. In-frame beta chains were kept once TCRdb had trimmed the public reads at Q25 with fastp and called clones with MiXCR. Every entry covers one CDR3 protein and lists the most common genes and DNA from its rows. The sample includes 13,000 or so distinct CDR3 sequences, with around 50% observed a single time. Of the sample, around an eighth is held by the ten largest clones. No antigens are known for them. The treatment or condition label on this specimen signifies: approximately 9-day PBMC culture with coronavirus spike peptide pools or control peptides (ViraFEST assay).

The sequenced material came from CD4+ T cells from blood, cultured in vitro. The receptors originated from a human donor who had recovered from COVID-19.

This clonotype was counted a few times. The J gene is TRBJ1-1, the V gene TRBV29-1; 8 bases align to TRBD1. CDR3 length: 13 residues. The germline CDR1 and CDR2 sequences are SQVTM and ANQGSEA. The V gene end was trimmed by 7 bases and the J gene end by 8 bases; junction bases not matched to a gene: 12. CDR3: CSGTGTGTAEAFF. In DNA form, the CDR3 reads TGCAGCGGAACCGGGACAGGAACCGCCGAAGCTTTCTTT.

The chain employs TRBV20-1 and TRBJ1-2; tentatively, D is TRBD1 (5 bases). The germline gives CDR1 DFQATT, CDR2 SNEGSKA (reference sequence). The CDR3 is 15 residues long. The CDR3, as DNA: TGCAGCGGAGCGCCAAGTAGCAGGGATCTAGGCGGCTACACCTTC. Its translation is CSGAPSSRDLGGYTF.

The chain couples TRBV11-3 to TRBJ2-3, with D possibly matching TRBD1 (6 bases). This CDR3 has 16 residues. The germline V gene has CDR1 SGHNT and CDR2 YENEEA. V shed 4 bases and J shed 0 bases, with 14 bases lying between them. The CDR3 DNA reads TGTGCCAGCAGCTCATCCAGGGGATTTAGCACAGATACGCAGTATTTT. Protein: CASSSSRGFSTDTQYF.

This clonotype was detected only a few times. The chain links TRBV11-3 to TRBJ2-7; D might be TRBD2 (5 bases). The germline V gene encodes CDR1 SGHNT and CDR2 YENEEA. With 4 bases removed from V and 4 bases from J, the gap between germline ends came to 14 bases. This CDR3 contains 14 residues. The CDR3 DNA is TGTGCCAGCAGCTCGATCGGGATGTTATACGAGCAGTACTTC. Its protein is CASSSIGMLYEQYF.